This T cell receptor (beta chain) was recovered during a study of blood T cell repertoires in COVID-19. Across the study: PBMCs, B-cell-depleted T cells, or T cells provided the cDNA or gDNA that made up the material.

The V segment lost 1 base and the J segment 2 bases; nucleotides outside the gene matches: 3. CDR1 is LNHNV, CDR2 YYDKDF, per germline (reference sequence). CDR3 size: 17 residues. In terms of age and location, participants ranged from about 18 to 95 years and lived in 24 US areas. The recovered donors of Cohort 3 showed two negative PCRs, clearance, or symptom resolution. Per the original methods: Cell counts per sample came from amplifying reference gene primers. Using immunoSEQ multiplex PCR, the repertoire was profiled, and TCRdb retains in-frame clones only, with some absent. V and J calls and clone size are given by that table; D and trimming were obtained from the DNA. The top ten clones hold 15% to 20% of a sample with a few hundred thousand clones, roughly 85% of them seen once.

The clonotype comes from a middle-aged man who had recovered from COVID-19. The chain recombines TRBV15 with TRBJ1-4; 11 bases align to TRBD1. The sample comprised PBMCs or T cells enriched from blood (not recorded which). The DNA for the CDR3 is TGTGCCACCAGCAGAGGGACAGGGGGCTCGACTAATGAAAAACTGTTTTTT. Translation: CATSRGTGGSTNEKLFF.